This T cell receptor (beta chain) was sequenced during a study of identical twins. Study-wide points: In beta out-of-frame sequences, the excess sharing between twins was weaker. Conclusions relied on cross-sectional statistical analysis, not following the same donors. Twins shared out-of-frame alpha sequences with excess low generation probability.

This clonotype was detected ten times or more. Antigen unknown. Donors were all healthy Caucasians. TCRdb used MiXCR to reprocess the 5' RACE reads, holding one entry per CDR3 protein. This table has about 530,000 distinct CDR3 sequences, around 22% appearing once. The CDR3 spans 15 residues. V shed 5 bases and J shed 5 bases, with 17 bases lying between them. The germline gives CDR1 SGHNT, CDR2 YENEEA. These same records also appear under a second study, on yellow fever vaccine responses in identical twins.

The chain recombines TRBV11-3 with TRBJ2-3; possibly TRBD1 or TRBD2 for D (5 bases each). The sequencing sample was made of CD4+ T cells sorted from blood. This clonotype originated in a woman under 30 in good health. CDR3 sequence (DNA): TGTGCCAGCAGCCCCCCCGCTGGGGGTCGAGATACGCAGTATTTT. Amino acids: CASSPPAGGRDTQYF.